The sequence of this T cell receptor (beta chain) was determined in a study of blood T cells in healthy people across ages. Study conclusions and caveats: Compared with aged donors, long-lived donors showed fewer expanded clones, suggesting selection. Naive T cell percentage by flow cytometry tracked strongly with beta diversity.

For this clonotype: What it binds is unknown.

The second PCR ran roughly 7 to 12 cycles with a sample-barcoded 5' primer and J-beta primers. Unique molecular identifiers of 12 random nucleotides labeled each cDNA. TCRdb itself ran the 5' RACE reads through MiXCR, one entry per CDR3 protein. This table has 1.4 million or so distinct CDR3 sequences, roughly 43% appearing once. The CDR3 runs to 19 residues. The germline V gene encodes CDR1 MNHEY and CDR2 SVGEGT. The V end was cut by 2 bases, the J end by 5 bases, with 27 bases between. The extraction recovered at least 6 micrograms of total RNA per sample. The chain combines TRBV6-2 or TRBV6-3 with TRBJ1-1; D is ambiguous. The sequence was collected from a woman younger than 30 in good health. Sequencing input: blood. The CDR3 loop is CASSYNFRLGKPGRTEAFF. Here the CDR3 DNA reads TGTGCCAGCAGTTACAACTTCAGGTTGGGGAAGCCTGGGCGGACTGAAGCTTTCTTT.